A selection of T cell receptor beta chains follows, all from one sample in a study of T cell responses to AZD1222 COVID-19 vaccine. Sequencing was performed with immunoSEQ multiplex PCR; in TCRdb, only in-frame clones are kept and a portion is missing. The table lists 150,000 to 200,000 clones, about 86% of them singletons. The source was peripheral blood, collected 28 days after the second AZD1222 dose. These receptors originate from an adult who received the AZD1222 COVID-19 vaccine. Each CDR3 is given with its conserved first and last residue.

CASSARTTANSPLHF	TRBV27	TRBJ1-6
CASSQVVRGGWNNQPQHF	TRBV14	TRBJ1-5
CASSSLMGNTIYF	TRBV12-3/TRBV12-4	TRBJ1-3
CASSSGGTSTNTGELFF	TRBV5-6	TRBJ2-2
CASSLVGTGGSGYTF	TRBV5-1	TRBJ1-2
CSVGPGGGRTEAFF	TRBV29-1	TRBJ1-1
CASSQPGRTSNTGELFF	TRBV6-2/TRBV6-3	TRBJ2-2
CASSVRGQGSYGYTF	TRBV9	TRBJ1-2
CASSPGTARTF	TRBV6-2/TRBV6-3	TRBJ1-2
CASSIESPDTQYF	TRBV19	TRBJ2-3
CASSRDTSNYGYTF	TRBV19	TRBJ1-2
CASSGQTGYGYTF	TRBV5-1	TRBJ1-2
CATRLGTTEAFF	TRBV19	TRBJ1-1
CASSSGAQTEAFF	TRBV7-3	TRBJ1-1
CASSLTGVQETQYF	TRBV7-3	TRBJ2-5
CASSSGLAGLYQETQYF	TRBV5-1	TRBJ2-5
CASSAQRTGVADTQYF	TRBV28	TRBJ2-3
CASSPGGKNTEAFF	TRBV5-1	TRBJ1-1
CAIRDTGTDTQYF	TRBV10-3	TRBJ2-3
CASSLVGGSDTGELFF	TRBV7-7	TRBJ2-2
CASSLAGGSSYEQYF	TRBV7-2	TRBJ2-7
CASSGLSDGHYGYTF	TRBV19	TRBJ1-2
CASSQVYRRGNNEQFF	TRBV3-1/TRBV3-2	TRBJ2-1
CASSLTRTVYGYTF	TRBV5-1	TRBJ1-2
CASSYSPGDQPQHF	TRBV6-5	TRBJ1-5